This T cell receptor beta chain was identified during a study of technical replicates of blood from a handful of donors. CDR3 length: 14 residues. The germline gives CDR1 SEHNR, CDR2 FQNEAQ (reference sequence). Losses at the gene ends were 3 bases for V and 2 bases for J; bases not matched to a gene: 2. Clones were sequenced by immunoSEQ multiplex PCR, and TCRdb holds only the in-frame ones, with some missing. The repertoire holds 40,000 to 60,000 clones, with roughly 92% as singletons. Input material: PBMCs. This TCR was recovered from a human donor in good health. Some clones in this sample may be carry-over from other donors' samples. This rearrangement joins TRBV7-9 to TRBJ2-7, with 9 positions matching TRBD1. CDR3 nucleotide sequence: TGTGCCAGCAGCTTCGGGACAGGGCCCTACGAGCAGTACTTC. As protein: CASSFGTGPYEQYF. Full variable domain (missing parts from reference TRBV7-9 and TRBJ2-7): DTGVSQNPRHKITKRGQNVTFRCDPISEHNRLYWYRQTLGQGPEFLTYFQNEAQLEKSRLLSDRFSAERPKGSFSTLEIQRTEQGDSAMYLCASSFGTGPYEQYFGPGTRLTVT.